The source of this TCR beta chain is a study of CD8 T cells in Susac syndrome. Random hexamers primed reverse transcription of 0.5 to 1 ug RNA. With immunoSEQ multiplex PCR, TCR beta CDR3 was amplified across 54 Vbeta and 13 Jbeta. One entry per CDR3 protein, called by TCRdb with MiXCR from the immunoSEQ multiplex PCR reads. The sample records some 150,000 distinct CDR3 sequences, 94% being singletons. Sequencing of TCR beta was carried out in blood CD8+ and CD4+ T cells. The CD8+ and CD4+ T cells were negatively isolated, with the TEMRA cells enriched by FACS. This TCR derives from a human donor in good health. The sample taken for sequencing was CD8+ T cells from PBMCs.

The CDR3 DNA is TGTGCCAGCAGCTTAGATCGACGACTCCAAGAGACCCAGTACTTC. Its translation: CASSLDRRLQETQYF. The rearrangement links TRBV11-2 to TRBJ2-5, with D hard to call. The CDR3 totals 15 residues. The germline V gene encodes CDR1 SGHAT and CDR2 FQNNGV. V was clipped by 0 bases and J by 1 base, with 9 bases between them.